This entry lists 29 T cell receptor beta chains sequenced from one sample in a study of blood T cell repertoires in COVID-19. Sequencing used immunoSEQ multiplex PCR; TCRdb keeps in-frame clones, though not all of them. Of nearly 25,000 clones in the sample, about 86% are singletons; the top ten hold over 6%. The sequencing input was peripheral blood. These TCRs come from a man aged 70 or older with acute or convalescent COVID-19.

This clone appeared a single time. CDR3 residues: CAWTGTGGVQKLFF. CDR3 sequence (DNA): TGTGCCTGGACCGGGACCGGGGGGGTGCAAAAACTGTTTTTT. The gene calls are TRBV30 and TRBJ1-4; perhaps TRBD1 as D (5 bases). Trimming left V 4 bases short and J 9 bases short, with 18 bases between. Per the germline V gene, CDR1 is GTSNPN and CDR2 is SVGIG (reference sequence). CDR3 length: 14 residues. The full variable domain, completed using reference TRBV30 and TRBJ1-4, is SQTIHQWPATLVQPVGSPLSLECTVEGTSNPNLYWYRQAAGRGLQLLFYSVGIGQISSEVPQNLSASRPQDRQFILSSKKLLLSDSGFYLCAWTGTGGVQKLFFGSGTQLSVL.

CDR3 coding DNA: TGTGCCAGCAGCTTGGTAGTAAACTATGGCTACACCTTC. This translates into CASSLVVNYGYTF. The chain carries TRBV5-6 and TRBJ1-2; no firm D call. The germline V gene encodes CDR1 SGHDT and CDR2 YYEEEE. V lost 0 bases, J lost 2 bases, and 5 bases lay in between. This CDR3 has 13 amino acids.

The chain has TRBV6-1 and TRBJ1-4, with D uncertain. Per germline, CDR1 MNHNS and CDR2 SASEGT. The CDR3 is 15 residues long. V gave up 2 bases and J gave up 8 bases, with 15 bases separating them. The CDR3, as DNA: TGTGCCAGCAGTGAATTGAGGGTAGCGAGCGAAAAACTGTTTTTT. Translated, it gives CASSELRVASEKLFF.

This chain uses TRBV5-1 with TRBJ2-1; 7 nucleotides agree with TRBD1. Germline CDR1 and CDR2: SGHRS and YFSETQ. V shed 4 bases and J 7 bases; nucleotides not matched to a gene: 14. The CDR3 consists of 16 residues. This CDR3 reads CASSPVVTAGGNEQFF. The DNA for the CDR3 is TGCGCCAGCAGCCCGGTTGTAACGGCAGGGGGAAATGAGCAGTTCTTC.

The V gene is TRBV7-8, the J gene TRBJ1-3, with 8 bases lining up with TRBD1. This CDR3 contains 15 residues. Germline V gives CDR1 SGHVS, CDR2 FQNEAQ. V lost 5 bases to trimming and J lost 0 bases; unmatched junction nucleotides: 3. The DNA for the CDR3 is TGTGCCAGCAGCCAGGGACAGGCCTCTGGAAACACCATATATTTT. It encodes CASSQGQASGNTIYF.

This clone was seen just once. The chain uses TRBV6-6 and TRBJ2-5; 7 nucleotides align to TRBD1. The CDR3 runs to 13 residues. With 5 bases clipped from V and 7 bases from J, the junction kept 7 bases outside the gene matches. Germline lookup yields CDR1 MNHNY and CDR2 SVGAGI (reference sequence). CDR3 sequence reads: CASSQQGSVTQYF. CDR3 coding DNA: TGTGCCAGCAGTCAACAGGGGAGCGTGACCCAGTACTTC.

The rearrangement links TRBV9 to TRBJ2-1; no clear D. Germline values: CDR1 SGDLS, CDR2 YYNGEE. V was trimmed by 2 bases and J by 8 bases, leaving 8 bases between them. This CDR3 is 12 amino acids long. The CDR3 coding sequence is TGTGCCAGCAGCGTCAGTCTAGATGAGCAGTTCTTC. Protein sequence: CASSVSLDEQFF.

This clone was recorded a few times. CDR3 sequence: CASSPVFRDRGNTEAFF. CDR3 bases: TGTGCCAGCTCACCGGTGTTCCGGGACAGGGGGAACACTGAAGCTTTCTTT. The rearrangement uses TRBV18 and TRBJ1-1; 10 bases map to TRBD1. V trimming: 3 bases; J trimming: 1 base; junction bases outside the gene matches: 8. The CDR3 has 17 amino acids. CDR1 and CDR2 from the germline V gene are KGHSH and LQKENI.

This chain joins TRBV6-5 and TRBJ1-6; 7 bases align to TRBD1. Germline V gene lookup returns CDR1 MNHEY and CDR2 SVGAGI. The CDR3 has 14 residues. V lost 8 bases, J lost 5 bases, and 6 bases stayed unmatched. The CDR3 reads CASLLTGNNSPLHF. CDR3 coding DNA: TGTGCCAGCCTATTGACAGGGAATAATTCACCCCTCCACTTT.

This chain links TRBV29-1 with TRBJ1-1; 8 positions match TRBD1. In germline, CDR1 is SQVTM, CDR2 ANQGSEA. V lost 6 bases, J lost 0 bases, and 15 bases stayed unmatched. CDR3 length: 17 residues. The CDR3 DNA reads TGCAGCGTGCCCGGGACAGGAAATTTTTTCATGAACACTGAAGCTTTCTTT. Amino acids: CSVPGTGNFFMNTEAFF.

The rearrangement uses TRBV4-2 and TRBJ2-7; TRBD2 agrees at 13 bases. J lost 3 bases, V lost 1 base, and 3 bases had no gene match. The CDR3 totals 16 residues. Germline assignment: CDR1 LGHNA and CDR2 YNFKEQ. In nucleotides, the CDR3 is TGTGCCAGCAGCCAAGCGACTAGCGGGGGGCTCTACGAGCAGTACTTC. Translation gives CASSQATSGGLYEQYF.

V is TRBV15 and J is TRBJ1-5; TRBD1 might be the D (5 bases). Germline V gene data show CDR1 as LNHNV and CDR2 as YYDKDF (reference sequence). Trimming took off 0 bases at V and 5 bases at J, with 8 bases between the two ends. The CDR3 spans 14 residues. The CDR3 sequence is CATSRDTGDQPQHF. For the CDR3, the DNA is TGTGCCACCAGCAGAGATACGGGGGATCAGCCCCAGCATTTT.

The rearrangement joins TRBV7-2 to TRBJ2-5; TRBD2 matches 7 bases. CDR1 and CDR2 (germline): SGHTA, FQGNSA. With 2 bases clipped from V and 0 bases from J, the junction kept 0 bases outside the gene matches. The CDR3 is 14 residues long. The CDR3 DNA follows: TGTGCCAGCAGCTTAAGCGGGGACCAAGAGACCCAGTACTTC. Protein: CASSLSGDQETQYF.

The chain combines TRBV19 with TRBJ2-1; D may be TRBD2 (5 bases). This CDR3 spans 10 amino acids. V was trimmed by 8 bases and J by 6 bases, leaving 5 bases between them. Per the germline V gene, CDR1 is LNHDA and CDR2 is SQIVND (reference sequence). The CDR3 nucleotides read TGTGCCAGTGAGGGCAATGAGCAGTTCTTC. Encoded protein: CASEGNEQFF.

This clone was observed a single time. The chain employs TRBV3-1 (or the pseudogene TRBV3-2) and TRBJ2-1, with TRBD2 matching 9 bases. With V trimmed by 1 base and J by 8 bases, 6 bases remained unmatched. This CDR3 comprises 15 residues. The V gene's germline CDR1 is LGHDT and CDR2 YNNKEL (reference sequence). The CDR3 nucleotides are TGTGCCAGCAGCCAAGGAGCTAGCGGGAAGTATGAGCAGTTCTTC. This gives the protein CASSQGASGKYEQFF.

The rearrangement joins TRBV10-3 to TRBJ1-2; D is unresolved. The CDR3 length is 12 residues. The V end lost 5 bases, the J end lost 8 bases, and 12 bases lay between the germline ends. Germline CDR1 ENHRY, CDR2 SYGVKD. The CDR3 bases are TGTGCCATCAGTCCCCCGACTGGGGGCTACACCTTC. Translating gives CAISPPTGGYTF.

This clone has a handful of counts. The chain is built from TRBV24-1 and TRBJ2-5, with D unclear. Germline V gene data show CDR1 as KGHDR and CDR2 as SFDVKD. The CDR3 has 14 amino acids. V was trimmed by 4 bases and J by 2 bases, leaving 10 bases between them. The CDR3 nucleotides read TGTGCCACCAGTGAGGCCGGGTCTCAAGAGACCCAGTACTTC. It specifies CATSEAGSQETQYF.

The genes are TRBV4-2 and TRBJ1-6; 9 positions match TRBD1. This CDR3 region has 14 residues. In germline, CDR1 is LGHNA, CDR2 YNFKEQ. V shed 4 bases and J 8 bases; nucleotides not matched to a gene: 3. CDR3 in DNA: TGTGCCAGCAGCCTGGGACAGGGCGATTCACCCCTCCACTTT. It encodes CASSLGQGDSPLHF.

V is TRBV6-1 and J is TRBJ2-7; perhaps TRBD2 as D (5 bases). CDR1 MNHNS and CDR2 SASEGT come from the germline V gene. The CDR3 has 14 residues. Trimming removed 2 bases from V and 0 bases from J, with 8 bases in between. CDR3 sequence: CASSERTGSYEQYF. CDR3 nucleotide sequence: TGTGCCAGCAGTGAAAGGACTGGCTCCTACGAGCAGTACTTC.

V gene TRBV19 combines with J gene TRBJ2-2, with TRBD2 matching over 9 bases. The CDR3 is 15 amino acids. V gave up 5 bases and J gave up 2 bases; unmatched junction bases: 3. From germline, CDR1 is LNHDA and CDR2 SQIVND (reference sequence). The CDR3 region has the DNA TGTGCCAGTAGTCCTAGCGGGACAAACACCGGGGAGCTGTTTTTT. As protein: CASSPSGTNTGELFF.

This chain uses TRBV19 with TRBJ1-2; 8 bases are a match to TRBD1. With V trimmed by 6 bases and J by 14 bases, 8 bases remained unmatched. Germline V gene sequence: CDR1 LNHDA, CDR2 SQIVND (reference sequence). The CDR3 sequence is 11 residues long. CDR3 loop: CASRTGEIKTF. Written as DNA, the CDR3 is TGTGCCAGTAGGACAGGGGAGATAAAGACCTTC.

This chain connects TRBV6-2 or TRBV6-3 to TRBJ2-3; 8 nucleotides match TRBD2. The CDR3 runs to 15 residues. V shed 2 bases, J shed 0 bases, and the junction held 1 base outside the gene matches. CDR1 is MNHEY and CDR2 is SVGEGT in the germline V gene. Here the CDR3 DNA reads TGTGCCAGCAGTTACACTAGCGGCAGCACAGATACGCAGTATTTT. Its translation: CASSYTSGSTDTQYF.

J is TRBJ2-5 and V is TRBV3-1 (or the pseudogene TRBV3-2); D gene uncertain. From germline, CDR1 is LGHDT and CDR2 YNNKEL (reference sequence). Trimming took off 1 base at V and 2 bases at J, with 14 bases between the two ends. The CDR3 length is 16 residues. The CDR3 sequence: CASSQGLSSGQETQYF. The DNA for the CDR3 is TGTGCCAGCAGCCAAGGGTTATCCTCCGGGCAAGAGACCCAGTACTTC.

The genes are TRBV24-1 and TRBJ2-1; D unresolved. The V gene's germline CDR1 is KGHDR and CDR2 SFDVKD. Trimming cost V 7 bases and J 4 bases, with 7 bases left between them. This CDR3 comprises 12 residues. The CDR3 sequence is CATSRAYNEQFF. DNA for the CDR3: TGTGCCACCAGCCGAGCTTACAATGAGCAGTTCTTC.

The table lists this clone with a few counts. This chain connects TRBV18 to TRBJ1-2; 9 bases are shared with TRBD1. This CDR3 is built from 15 residues. Germline-derived CDR1 and CDR2 are KGHSH and LQKENI. With 3 bases clipped from V and 6 bases from J, the junction kept 8 bases outside the gene matches. The CDR3 sequence is CASSPGQGTIDGYTF. As DNA, the CDR3 is TGTGCCAGCTCACCCGGACAGGGGACAATTGATGGCTACACCTTC. The full variable domain, with the rest looked up from reference TRBV18 and TRBJ1-2, is NAGVMQNPRHLVRRRGQEARLRCSPMKGHSHVYWYRQLPEEGLKFMVYLQKENIIDESGMPKERFSAEFPKEGPSILRIQQVVRGDSAAYFCASSPGQGTIDGYTFGSGTRLTVV.

The chain joins TRBV6-4 to TRBJ2-1, with D possibly being TRBD1 (5 bases). The CDR3 contains 14 residues. Germline V gives CDR1 MRHNA, CDR2 SNTAGT. V was cut by 4 bases and J by 6 bases, with 13 bases left in between. The chain's CDR3 is CASSAWQGGNEQFF. The CDR3 DNA sequence: TGTGCCAGCAGTGCGTGGCAGGGTGGCAATGAGCAGTTCTTC.

The chain combines TRBV2 with TRBJ2-5; a weak D match, TRBD1 (5 bases). Trimming pared 6 bases from V and 2 bases from J, leaving 13 bases between. The germline V gene encodes CDR1 SNHLY and CDR2 FYNNEI. This CDR3 has 14 residues. CDR3 DNA sequence: TGTGCCAGCAGGTCGACAGAGTATCAAGAGACCCAGTACTTC. Its protein product is CASRSTEYQETQYF.

This clone was seen once. The V gene is TRBV5-4, the J gene TRBJ2-2; TRBD2 is a possible D gene (6 bases). This CDR3 has 15 residues. Trimming stripped 4 bases from V and 1 base from J, with 11 bases between. The germline V gene encodes CDR1 SGHNT and CDR2 YYREEE (reference sequence). CDR3 coding DNA: TGTGCCAGCAGCCCCGGGACTCAGAACACCGGGGAGCTGTTTTTT. This codes for CASSPGTQNTGELFF. Complete variable domain (other parts from reference TRBV5-4 and TRBJ2-2): ETGVTQSPTHLIKTRGQQVTLRCSSQSGHNTVSWYQQALGQGPQFIFQYYREEENGRGNFPPRFSGLQFPNYSSELNVNALELDDSALYLCASSPGTQNTGELFFGEGSRLTVL.

The chain employs TRBV5-1 and TRBJ2-7; 8 bases match TRBD1. The germline gives CDR1 SGHRS, CDR2 YFSETQ. The CDR3 runs 14 residues. Trimming at V came to 4 bases and at J to 5 bases, leaving 8 bases not matched to a gene. The CDR3 sequence: CASSADRGTHEQYF. Written as DNA, the CDR3 is TGCGCCAGCAGCGCCGACAGGGGCACCCACGAGCAGTACTTC.